This TCR beta chain was profiled in a study of T cells after yellow fever vaccination. This CDR3 spans 15 amino acids. Germline lookup yields CDR1 SGHRS and CDR2 YFSETQ. Trimming removed 0 bases at V and 2 bases at J, with 11 bases between. One entry per CDR3 protein results from TCRdb running MiXCR on the 5' RACE reads. The top ten clones hold approximately 2.7% of a sample with some 110,000 distinct CDR3 sequences, about 7.2% of them seen once. The origin of this receptor is a man aged 18 to 29 who received the YFV17D yellow fever vaccine. The material was CD4+ T cells sorted from PBMCs, obtained about 41 days after the first yellow fever vaccination. The chain combines TRBV5-1 with TRBJ2-5; weak D call: TRBD1 (7 bases). DNA for the CDR3: TGCGCCAGCAGCTTGGCCCCAGGGGGGCAAGAGACCCAGTACTTC. Translating it yields CASSLAPGGQETQYF.